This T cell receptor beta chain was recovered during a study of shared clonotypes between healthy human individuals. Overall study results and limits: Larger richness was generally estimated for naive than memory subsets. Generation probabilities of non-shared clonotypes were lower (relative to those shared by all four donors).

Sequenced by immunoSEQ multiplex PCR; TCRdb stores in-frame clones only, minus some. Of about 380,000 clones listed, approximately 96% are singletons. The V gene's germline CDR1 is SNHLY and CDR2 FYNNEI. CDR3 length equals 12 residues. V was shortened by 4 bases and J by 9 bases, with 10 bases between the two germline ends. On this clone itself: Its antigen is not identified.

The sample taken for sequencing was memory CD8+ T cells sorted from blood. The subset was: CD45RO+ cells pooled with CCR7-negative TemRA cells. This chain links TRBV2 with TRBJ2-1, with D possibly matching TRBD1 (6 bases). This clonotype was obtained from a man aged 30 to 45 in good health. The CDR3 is CASSVRGSEQFF. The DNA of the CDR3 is TGTGCCAGCAGTGTCAGGGGAAGTGAGCAGTTCTTC.